The 8 T cell receptor beta chains in this list originate from one sample, sequenced in a study of blood T cell repertoires in COVID-19. Profiling relied on immunoSEQ multiplex PCR, and the TCRdb table lists in-frame clones only, not all of them. The sample holds some 66,000 clones, 60% to 85% seen once. The specimen sequenced was peripheral blood. These receptors were taken from an elderly woman with acute or convalescent COVID-19.

The gene calls are TRBV2 and TRBJ1-5, with D perhaps matching TRBD1 (6 bases). Germline V lookup: CDR1 SNHLY, CDR2 FYNNEI. Trimming left V 6 bases short and J 2 bases short, with 17 bases between. The CDR3 sequence is 16 residues long. The CDR3 coding sequence is TGTGCCAGCAGAGGGTCAGAAGGGGGAGGCAATCAGCCCCAGCATTTT. This codes for CASRGSEGGGNQPQHF.

The chain joins TRBV18 to TRBJ2-2, with D hard to call. This CDR3 contains 14 residues. V lost 4 bases, J lost 3 bases, and 9 bases lay in between. Per germline, CDR1 KGHSH and CDR2 LQKENI. The CDR3 nucleotides are TGTGCCAGCTCACGGCCCCGGGACACCGGGGAGCTGTTTTTT. Encoded protein: CASSRPRDTGELFF.

This clone turned up a few times. The chain combines TRBV7-2 with TRBJ1-1; TRBD1 matches at 7 bases. The CDR3 is 12 residues long. The germline gives CDR1 SGHTA, CDR2 FQGNSA. V shed 2 bases and J 11 bases; nucleotides not matched to a gene: 5. In DNA form, the CDR3 reads TGTGCCAGCAGCTTAACAGGGGTTCGCGCTTTCTTT. Translating it yields CASSLTGVRAFF.

This clone was counted a few times. The chain recombines TRBV7-9 with TRBJ1-3; the D is unclear. The CDR3 spans 14 residues. V was trimmed by 5 bases and J by 2 bases, leaving 10 bases between them. Per the germline V gene, CDR1 is SEHNR and CDR2 is FQNEAQ (reference sequence). The CDR3 is CASSPRGPGNTIYF. CDR3 DNA sequence: TGTGCCAGCAGCCCTCGTGGGCCTGGAAACACCATATATTTT.

V usage is TRBV7-9 and J usage is TRBJ1-2, with TRBD1 identical over 10 bases. The germline V gene has CDR1 SEHNR and CDR2 FQNEAQ (reference sequence). The CDR3 extends over 16 amino acids. The V gene end was trimmed by 1 base and the J gene end by 4 bases; junction bases not matched to a gene: 6. The DNA of the CDR3 is TGTGCCAGCAGCTTAGTTTCGACAGGGGGCGGCTATGGCTACACCTTC. It specifies CASSLVSTGGGYGYTF.

This clone was seen more than once but under ten times. J is TRBJ2-1 and V is TRBV12-5; D might be TRBD1 (6 bases). Germline V lookup: CDR1 LGHNT, CDR2 FRNRAP. The CDR3 sequence is 19 residues long. Trimming took 1 base from V and 0 from J, leaving 19 bases between them. In nucleotides, the CDR3 is TGTGCTAGTGGTTTGGCGAACCTCCGACAGGCTAGCTCCTACAATGAGCAGTTCTTC. Amino acid sequence: CASGLANLRQASSYNEQFF.

V gene TRBV7-3 combines with J gene TRBJ1-2, with D uncertain. This CDR3 is built from 13 residues. CDR1 is SGHTA, CDR2 FQGTGA, per germline. V lost 5 bases to trimming and J lost 7 bases, with 14 bases between them. The CDR3, as DNA: TGTGCCAGCAGCATCGATGGGCTCGGTGGCTACACCTTC. Its translation: CASSIDGLGGYTF.

The J gene is TRBJ2-7, the V gene TRBV28; 9 bases line up with TRBD2. This CDR3 is 16 amino acids long. Germline-derived CDR1 and CDR2 are MDHEN and SYDVKM. V was pared by 3 bases and J by 2 bases, with 8 bases of the junction left unmatched. CDR3 region: CASSFELAGLTYEQYF. The CDR3 DNA sequence: TGTGCCAGCAGTTTTGAACTAGCGGGCCTCACCTACGAGCAGTACTTC.